Following are 7 T cell receptor beta chains from one sample sequenced in a study of response to subunit inactivated influenza vaccine. MiXCR, run by TCRdb on the RT-PCR reads, gives a single entry per CDR3 protein. Here the sample spans 650,000 to 800,000 distinct CDR3 sequences, approximately 15% being singletons. Sample: PBMCs from blood, taken about 14 days before vaccination. These receptors were obtained from a man aged 50 or older who received an inactivated influenza vaccine.

The chain recombines TRBV20-1 with TRBJ2-5; 9 bases agree with TRBD1. The trim removed 5 bases at V and 2 bases at J, leaving 6 bases unmatched. The CDR3 has 14 amino acids. In germline, CDR1 is DFQATT, CDR2 SNEGSKA (reference sequence). For the CDR3, the DNA is TGCAGTGCTGACAGGGGGTGGATACAAGAGACCCAGTACTTC. Amino acids: CSADRGWIQETQYF.

This clonotype has more than one count but fewer than ten. This rearrangement joins TRBV5-1 to TRBJ2-7; TRBD1 matches 8 bases. Germline V gene sequence: CDR1 SGHRS, CDR2 YFSETQ. J lost 5 bases, V lost 7 bases, and 5 bases had no gene match. This CDR3 has 12 amino acids. DNA of the CDR3: TGCGCCAGCCTTGGACAGGGCCACGAGCAGTACTTC. Translated: CASLGQGHEQYF.

The chain employs TRBV7-2 and TRBJ1-2; D possibly corresponds to TRBD1 (5 bases). From germline, CDR1 is SGHTA and CDR2 FQGNSA. The CDR3 loop spans 12 amino acids. V gave up 5 bases and J gave up 8 bases, with 12 bases separating them. CDR3 protein: CASSPSRGGYTF. In DNA form, the CDR3 reads TGTGCCAGCAGCCCATCCCGGGGCGGCTACACCTTC. Full variable domain (missing parts from reference TRBV7-2 and TRBJ1-2): GAGVSQSPSNKVTEKGKDVELRCDPISGHTALYWYRQSLGQGLEFLIYFQGNSAPDKSGLPSDRFSAERTGGSVSTLTIQRTQQEDSAVYLCASSPSRGGYTFGSGTRLTVV.

This clonotype has ten or more counts. The chain employs TRBV27 and TRBJ2-7; 8 positions match TRBD1. This CDR3 is 14 amino acids long. Germline trimming cut 2 bases from V and 2 bases from J; bases unmatched to any gene: 2. The germline gives CDR1 MNHEY, CDR2 SMNVEV (reference sequence). The CDR3 protein is CASSLQGATYEQYF. The DNA of the CDR3 is TGTGCCAGCAGTTTACAGGGGGCTACCTACGAGCAGTACTTC.

This clonotype was found a few times. The chain employs TRBV4-2 and TRBJ1-5; D unresolved. The CDR3 is 16 residues long. The germline gives CDR1 LGHNA, CDR2 YNFKEQ. Trimming shortened V by 1 base and J by 2 bases, and 12 bases separated the two germline ends. The CDR3 loop is CASSQAGPDGNQPQHF. The CDR3 coding sequence is TGTGCCAGCAGCCAAGCGGGTCCGGATGGCAATCAGCCCCAGCATTTT.

This clonotype was detected ten times or more. The V call is TRBV12-3 or TRBV12-4, the J call TRBJ2-7; D is ambiguous. This CDR3 spans 12 amino acids. Between the trimmed V and J ends, which lost 5 bases and 6 bases, there was a span of 11 bases. As DNA, the CDR3 is TGTGCCAGCAGTCCTCGGCCCGGCGAGCAGTACTTC. It encodes CASSPRPGEQYF.

V gene TRBV7-6 combines with J gene TRBJ2-5; D is possibly TRBD1 (5 bases). Germline CDR1 and CDR2: SGHVS and FNYEAQ. With 5 bases removed from V and 5 bases from J, the gap between germline ends came to 21 bases. The CDR3 is made up of 16 amino acids. This chain's CDR3 is CASSAQGYRPGETQYF. CDR3 DNA: TGTGCCAGCAGCGCCCAGGGATATCGGCCCGGGGAGACCCAGTACTTC.